Shown below are 28 T cell receptor beta chains from a single sample sequenced in a study of blood T cell repertoires in COVID-19. Produced via immunoSEQ multiplex PCR; TCRdb's table is partial and in-frame only. The table shows 25,000 to 40,000 clones, with roughly 84% occurring only once. Material for sequencing was peripheral blood. All receptors derive from a man between 60 and 75 years old with active COVID-19.

The V gene is TRBV5-6, the J gene TRBJ1-2; D not resolved. From germline, CDR1 is SGHDT and CDR2 YYEEEE. V lost 1 base and J lost 3, with 13 bases in between. CDR3 length: 15 amino acids. The DNA of the CDR3 is TGTGCCAGCAGCTTGTTGGAGGGTTATGACTATGGCTACACCTTC. Protein: CASSLLEGYDYGYTF.

The J gene is TRBJ2-5, the V gene TRBV7-3; D uncertain. Germline values: CDR1 SGHTA, CDR2 FQGTGA. The CDR3 is 13 residues long. Trimming shortened V by 0 bases and J by 4 bases, and 6 bases separated the two germline ends. The CDR3 loop reads CASSLTFGETQYF. The CDR3 region has the DNA TGTGCCAGCAGCTTAACGTTCGGAGAGACCCAGTACTTC.

The rearrangement joins TRBV5-8 to TRBJ2-7; perhaps TRBD1 as D (6 bases). The germline V and J ends were trimmed by 3 bases and 5 bases, with 12 bases remaining between them. The CDR3 is 13 residues long. From germline, CDR1 is SGHTS and CDR2 YDEGEE. CDR3: CASSSPGVNEQYF. The DNA for the CDR3 is TGTGCCAGCAGCTCCCCAGGGGTAAACGAGCAGTACTTC.

The V and J genes are TRBV19 and TRBJ1-5; possible D gene TRBD1, 5 bases. The CDR3 length is 13 residues. Trimming took off 5 bases at V and 5 bases at J, with 10 bases between the two ends. Germline V gene sequence: CDR1 LNHDA, CDR2 SQIVND (reference sequence). The CDR3 region is CASSAQGYQPQHF. Here the CDR3 DNA reads TGTGCCAGTAGTGCCCAGGGATATCAGCCCCAGCATTTT.

The genes are TRBV18 and TRBJ2-5; 8 bases line up with TRBD1. Germline V gene data show CDR1 as KGHSH and CDR2 as LQKENI. Unmatched junction bases numbered 1, after V lost 6 bases and J lost 4 bases. This CDR3 contains 12 residues. CDR3 in DNA: TGTGCCAGCTCGGACAGGGTAGAGACCCAGTACTTC. As protein: CASSDRVETQYF.

This clone was seen only once. The rearrangement uses TRBV5-6 and TRBJ2-5; possible D gene TRBD2, 5 bases. From germline, CDR1 is SGHDT and CDR2 YYEEEE. Trimming cost V 3 bases and J 1 base, with 19 bases left between them. The CDR3 runs 17 residues. The CDR3 DNA sequence: TGTGCCAGCAGCTCGACCGCCCTGGAGGTTTTCCAAGAGACCCAGTACTTC. This gives the protein CASSSTALEVFQETQYF.

The chain has TRBV11-2 and TRBJ1-2, with TRBD1 as a possible D gene (6 bases). Trimming left V 3 bases short and J 6 bases short, with 11 bases between. In germline, CDR1 is SGHAT, CDR2 FQNNGV. CDR3 size: 13 residues. Written as DNA, the CDR3 is TGTGCCAGCAGCTTGGGGGGGCTTAATGGCTACACCTTC. This gives the protein CASSLGGLNGYTF.

The DNA of the CDR3 is TGTGCCAGCAGGCTCGGGACACCGGGCGGCTATGGCTACACCTTC. It specifies CASRLGTPGGYGYTF. The genes are TRBV5-4 and TRBJ1-2; TRBD1 is a possible D gene (6 bases). This CDR3 comprises 15 residues. Germline assignment: CDR1 SGHNT and CDR2 YYREEE (reference sequence). Trimming cost V 5 bases and J 4 bases, with 18 bases left between them.

V and J are TRBV3-1 (or the pseudogene TRBV3-2) and TRBJ2-3; 12 nucleotides align to TRBD2. Germline lookup yields CDR1 LGHDT and CDR2 YNNKEL (reference sequence). V gave up 2 bases and J gave up 0 bases; unmatched junction bases: 15. The CDR3 length is 21 residues. The CDR3 bases are TGTGCCAGCAGCCAAACCCGGACTAGCGGGGTTCATTTCCCTAGCACAGATACGCAGTATTTT. Translation: CASSQTRTSGVHFPSTDTQYF.

V usage is TRBV6-6 and J usage is TRBJ1-3; D perhaps matches TRBD1 (5 bases). The CDR3 has 16 amino acids. V was pared by 5 bases and J by 0 bases, with 14 bases between. Germline V gives CDR1 MNHNY, CDR2 SVGAGI (reference sequence). The CDR3 nucleotides are TGTGCCAGCAGTCCCTTTCAGGGCAGCTCTGGAAACACCATATATTTT. Encoded protein: CASSPFQGSSGNTIYF.

The V and J genes are TRBV5-6 and TRBJ1-3; D ambiguous. This CDR3 comprises 16 residues. V was pared by 0 bases and J by 0 bases, with 10 bases between. CDR1 is SGHDT and CDR2 is YYEEEE in the germline V gene. The CDR3 sequence is CASSLGYRSSGNTIYF. The CDR3 DNA reads as TGTGCCAGCAGCTTGGGGTATAGATCCTCTGGAAACACCATATATTTT.

The rearrangement uses TRBV9 and TRBJ2-3, with TRBD2 matching 7 bases. Germline trimming cut 4 bases from V and 1 base from J; bases unmatched to any gene: 6. Per germline, CDR1 SGDLS and CDR2 YYNGEE. CDR3 length equals 15 residues. CDR3 amino acids: CASSPDAGGTDTQYF. CDR3 in DNA: TGTGCCAGCAGCCCCGATGCGGGAGGCACAGATACGCAGTATTTT.

The V and J genes are TRBV7-3 and TRBJ2-5, with 9 nucleotides matching TRBD1. The ends lost 5 bases at V and 3 bases at J; junction bases unmatched: 4. Germline-derived CDR1 and CDR2 are SGHTA and FQGTGA. The CDR3 has 14 amino acids. This CDR3 reads CASSPGQGKETQYF. The CDR3 DNA sequence: TGTGCCAGCAGCCCCGGACAGGGGAAAGAGACCCAGTACTTC.

This clone was detected only a few times. CDR3 nucleotides: TGTGCCAGCAGTCATCTTAGCGGGGGGCTTTACGAGCAGTACTTC. Protein sequence: CASSHLSGGLYEQYF. The chain has TRBV4-2 and TRBJ2-7, with TRBD2 matching 10 bases. The J segment lost 4 bases and the V segment lost 6 bases, leaving 9 bases of the junction unmatched. This CDR3 contains 15 residues. CDR1 and CDR2 (germline): LGHNA, YNFKEQ.

The chain links TRBV5-4 to TRBJ1-4; TRBD1 might be the D (5 bases). Germline V gives CDR1 SGHNT, CDR2 YYREEE (reference sequence). CDR3 size: 13 residues. Deletions cut 1 base from V and 6 bases from J, with 7 bases between. DNA for the CDR3: TGTGCCAGCAGCTTGTGGGGGGATGAAAAACTGTTTTTT. The encoded protein is CASSLWGDEKLFF.

CDR3 DNA: TGTGCCAGCACTCAGGGGGTCAAAGGGTTTGCCACCGGGGAGCTGTTTTTT. It specifies CASTQGVKGFATGELFF. The rearrangement joins TRBV27 to TRBJ2-2, with TRBD1 matching 7 bases. The CDR3 sequence is 17 residues long. Germline V gives CDR1 MNHEY, CDR2 SMNVEV (reference sequence). J lost 4 bases, V lost 7 bases, and 15 bases had no gene match.

The genes are TRBV30 and TRBJ2-3, with 11 bases matching TRBD2. The CDR3 has 16 amino acids. V shed 5 bases and J 6 bases; nucleotides not matched to a gene: 13. Germline-derived CDR1 and CDR2 are GTSNPN and SVGIG (reference sequence). The CDR3 sequence is CAWSRMGSGRADTQYF. Here the CDR3 DNA reads TGTGCCTGGTCACGAATGGGTAGCGGGAGGGCCGATACGCAGTATTTT.

In its sample, this clone was seen once. CDR3 nucleotides: TGTGCCAGCAGCTATTCAGACAAAACCTACGAGCAGTACTTC. Its protein is CASSYSDKTYEQYF. The chain uses TRBV11-3 and TRBJ2-7; D not certain. The CDR3 has 14 residues. Germline assignment: CDR1 SGHNT and CDR2 YENEEA. The V end lost 4 bases, the J end lost 2 bases, and 12 bases lay between the germline ends.

V is TRBV29-1 and J is TRBJ2-5; D might be TRBD1 (5 bases). V was cut by 4 bases and J by 0 bases, with 12 bases left in between. From germline, CDR1 is SQVTM and CDR2 ANQGSEA. The CDR3 runs to 14 residues. The CDR3 region is CSVVRAVDQETQYF. CDR3 nucleotides: TGCAGCGTTGTCAGGGCGGTAGACCAAGAGACCCAGTACTTC. Filled out from reference TRBV29-1 and TRBJ2-5, the complete variable domain reads SAVISQKPSRDICQRGTSLTIQCQVDSQVTMMFWYRQQPGQSLTLIATANQGSEATYESGFVIDKFPISRPNLTFSTLTVSNMSPEDSSIYLCSVVRAVDQETQYFGPGTRLLVL.

The CDR3 reads CASSPRQVGEQYF. CDR3 nucleotide sequence: TGTGCCAGCAGCCCGAGACAGGTCGGCGAGCAGTACTTC. The chain carries TRBV7-2 and TRBJ2-7, with D perhaps TRBD1 (6 bases). Per the germline V gene, CDR1 is SGHTA and CDR2 is FQGNSA. V was cut by 5 bases and J by 6 bases, with 14 bases left in between. The CDR3 spans 13 residues. Based on the CDR3 plus reference TRBV7-2 and TRBJ2-7, the full variable domain is GAGVSQSPSNKVTEKGKDVELRCDPISGHTALYWYRQSLGQGLEFLIYFQGNSAPDKSGLPSDRFSAERTGGSVSTLTIQRTQQEDSAVYLCASSPRQVGEQYFGPGTRLTVT.

The chain links TRBV15 to TRBJ1-5; tentative D call: TRBD1 (6 bases). Germline V gene lookup returns CDR1 LNHNV and CDR2 YYDKDF (reference sequence). V gave up 0 bases and J gave up 7 bases, with 13 bases separating them. CDR3 length equals 15 residues. The CDR3 region has the DNA TGTGCCACCAGCAGAGATCGGGCAGGGGCCCAGCCCCAGCATTTT. It codes for CATSRDRAGAQPQHF.

The chain couples TRBV18 to TRBJ1-1, with 9 bases matching TRBD1. CDR3 length: 14 residues. Losses at the gene ends were 0 bases for V and 11 bases for J; bases not matched to a gene: 7. CDR1 and CDR2 (germline): KGHSH, LQKENI. Here the CDR3 DNA reads TGTGCCAGCTCACCACCGATGGGACAGGGTATTGCTTTCTTT. Its translation is CASSPPMGQGIAFF.

This clone was seen a single time. The rearrangement joins TRBV4-1 to TRBJ2-2, with D tentatively TRBD2 (6 bases). Trimming stripped 5 bases from V and 4 bases from J, with 17 bases between. The germline V gene encodes CDR1 MGHRA and CDR2 YSYEKL. CDR3 length equals 16 residues. The CDR3 nucleotides are TGCGCCAGCAGCTTACTACCCGGGACTCTCACCGGGGAGCTGTTTTTT. Translating it yields CASSLLPGTLTGELFF.

This clone was found a few times. V gene TRBV27 combines with J gene TRBJ2-3; possibly TRBD1 for D (5 bases). The germline V gene encodes CDR1 MNHEY and CDR2 SMNVEV (reference sequence). The CDR3 covers 14 residues. V gave up 6 bases and J gave up 10 bases, with 20 bases separating them. The CDR3 DNA reads as TGTGCCAGCAGCCAGGGCTTGCGAACCCCTGCGCAGTATTTT. Protein sequence: CASSQGLRTPAQYF.

The chain combines TRBV30 with TRBJ2-2; TRBD1 aligns across 8 bases. Germline values: CDR1 GTSNPN, CDR2 SVGIG (reference sequence). The CDR3 sequence is 14 residues long. V dropped 0 bases and J dropped 5; count of bases not matched to a gene: 2. The CDR3 spells CAWSVNRGTGELFF. In DNA, the CDR3 is TGTGCCTGGAGTGTAAACAGGGGGACCGGGGAGCTGTTTTTT.

V and J are TRBV7-2 and TRBJ2-3; 11 bases align to TRBD2. The germline V gene encodes CDR1 SGHTA and CDR2 FQGNSA. The trim removed 6 bases at V and 2 bases at J, leaving 7 bases unmatched. This CDR3 comprises 16 residues. CDR3 sequence: CASRRGTSGVTDTQYF. The DNA for the CDR3 is TGTGCCAGCAGGCGAGGGACTAGCGGCGTCACAGATACGCAGTATTTT.

V and J are TRBV25-1 and TRBJ2-1; D perhaps matches TRBD2 (6 bases). V lost 6 bases, J lost 11 bases, and 20 bases lay in between. Germline values: CDR1 MGHDK, CDR2 SYGVNS. The CDR3 runs 14 residues. CDR3 bases: TGTGCCAGCAGGATGGAGGGAACTACCGAAAAGCAGTTCTTC. It specifies CASRMEGTTEKQFF.

This chain joins TRBV9 and TRBJ2-1; 7 nucleotides match TRBD2. The CDR3 length is 15 residues. V shed 4 bases and J 0 bases; nucleotides not matched to a gene: 4. Germline V gene lookup returns CDR1 SGDLS and CDR2 YYNGEE. CDR3: CASSPRESSYNEQFF. CDR3 coding DNA: TGTGCCAGCAGCCCGCGGGAGTCCTCCTACAATGAGCAGTTCTTC.